A single sample is the source of the 13 T cell receptor beta chains below, sequenced in a study of cytomegalovirus exposure and HLA in healthy donors. TCRdb's table, derived via immunoSEQ multiplex PCR, lists solely in-frame clones and lacks some. Of 150,000 to 180,000 clones listed, 75% to 90% were seen once; the top ten hold under 25%. Sequences were obtained from PBMCs. The source of these receptors is a man younger than 35 in good health and CMV-seropositive.

This chain uses TRBV4-1 with TRBJ2-5; TRBD2 might be the D (6 bases). V lost 8 bases and J 1 base, leaving 17 bases between the germline ends. This CDR3 spans 15 amino acids. Looked up from germline, CDR1 is MGHRA and CDR2 is YSYEKL. CDR3 sequence: CASSGEIAVQETQYF. CDR3 nucleotides: TGCGCCAGCTCCGGGGAGATAGCGGTCCAAGAGACCCAGTACTTC.

This chain links TRBV9 with TRBJ2-7, with TRBD2 identical over 9 bases. J was trimmed by 5 bases and V by 3 bases; bases with no gene match: 12. Germline V gene lookup returns CDR1 SGDLS and CDR2 YYNGEE. There are 16 residues in the CDR3. Written as DNA, the CDR3 is TGTGCCAGCAGCGCGGCCTCGGGACTAGCCGGCCACGAGCAGTACTTC. This encodes CASSAASGLAGHEQYF.

The chain recombines TRBV2 with TRBJ1-5; weak D call: TRBD1 (5 bases). Trimming left V 9 bases short and J 0 bases short, with 12 bases between. Germline V lookup: CDR1 SNHLY, CDR2 FYNNEI. CDR3 size: 14 residues. The CDR3 region has the DNA TGTGCCAGGGAACGACAGCATAGCAATCAGCCCCAGCATTTT. Translation gives CARERQHSNQPQHF.

V and J are TRBV19 and TRBJ2-1, with 8 bases matching TRBD2. V was clipped by 6 bases and J by 10 bases; unmatched bases: 17. CDR1 and CDR2 from the germline V gene are LNHDA and SQIVND (reference sequence). This CDR3 contains 16 residues. The CDR3 coding sequence is TGTGCCAGTAGCCGCCTCACTGTGAGCGGGAGAGTAGAGCAGTTCTTC. Its translation is CASSRLTVSGRVEQFF.

The chain joins TRBV5-8 to TRBJ2-1; TRBD1 aligns across 12 bases. The ends lost 0 bases at V and 11 bases at J; junction bases unmatched: 3. The CDR3 has 14 amino acids. Germline V gene sequence: CDR1 SGHTS, CDR2 YDEGEE. CDR3 residues: CASSLGGQGAKQFF. DNA for the CDR3: TGTGCCAGCAGCTTGGGGGGACAGGGGGCGAAGCAGTTCTTC.

This clone occurred once. This chain uses TRBV7-2 with TRBJ2-7; 8 positions agree with TRBD2. CDR1 is SGHTA and CDR2 is FQGNSA in the germline V gene. This CDR3 region has 15 residues. V was pared by 1 base and J by 0 bases, with 2 bases of the junction left unmatched. For the CDR3, the DNA is TGTGCCAGCAGCTTAGGGGGGACTAGCTCCTACGAGCAGTACTTC. Its translation: CASSLGGTSSYEQYF.

This clone was found once. The V gene is TRBV4-3, the J gene TRBJ2-3; the D gene is possibly TRBD2 (6 bases). The CDR3 has 16 amino acids. Trimming shortened V by 2 bases and J by 2 bases, and 14 bases separated the two germline ends. Per germline, CDR1 LGHNA and CDR2 YSLEER. The CDR3: CASSQWSGRNTDTQYF. DNA of the CDR3: TGCGCCAGCAGCCAATGGAGCGGGCGAAACACAGATACGCAGTATTTT.

The J gene is TRBJ2-7, the V gene TRBV7-9; 11 bases line up with TRBD2. CDR3 length: 15 amino acids. Germline lookup yields CDR1 SEHNR and CDR2 FQNEAQ (reference sequence). The junction had 6 bases not matched to a gene; V was cut back by 5 bases and J by 3 bases. The CDR3: CASSTGTSGLYEQYF. The CDR3 DNA sequence: TGTGCCAGCAGCACCGGGACTAGCGGTCTCTACGAGCAGTACTTC. The complete variable domain, with remaining parts taken from reference TRBV7-9 and TRBJ2-7, reads DTGVSQNPRHKITKRGQNVTFRCDPISEHNRLYWYRQTLGQGPEFLTYFQNEAQLEKSRLLSDRFSAERPKGSFSTLEIQRTEQGDSAMYLCASSTGTSGLYEQYFGPGTRLTVT.

The rearrangement links TRBV10-3 to TRBJ2-2; 11 nucleotides match TRBD1. V lost 11 bases, J lost 5 bases, and 7 bases stayed unmatched. Germline V CDR1 and CDR2: ENHRY, SYGVKD. The CDR3 contains 14 residues. The DNA of the CDR3 is TGTGCCGGCGGGACAGGGGGGGGGACCGGGGAGCTGTTTTTT. Translated, it gives CAGGTGGGTGELFF.

This clone was observed a handful of times. The genes are TRBV23-1 and TRBJ2-3, with D possibly TRBD2 on 6 matching bases. TRBV23-1 is sorted into the ORF group, with uncertain function. V was clipped by 4 bases and J by 2 bases, with 13 bases between them. This CDR3 spans 15 amino acids. CDR3 protein: CASSREGGATDTQYF. The CDR3 DNA follows: TGCGCCAGCAGTCGAGAGGGAGGTGCCACAGATACGCAGTATTTT.

In this sample, this clone turned up once. The chain combines TRBV30 with TRBJ2-7; unclear D gene. There are 12 residues in the CDR3. Looked up from germline, CDR1 is GTSNPN and CDR2 is SVGIG (reference sequence). Trimming took 0 bases from V and 3 from J, leaving 6 bases between them. The CDR3 bases are TGTGCCTGGAGTGTAGGCGGCTACGAGCAGTACTTC. Translating gives CAWSVGGYEQYF.

This clone was counted a single time. The genes are TRBV7-2 and TRBJ2-2, with 8 bases matching TRBD1. V shed 5 bases, J shed 3 bases, and the junction held 5 bases outside the gene matches. This CDR3 spans 15 amino acids. CDR1 and CDR2 from the germline V gene are SGHTA and FQGNSA. CDR3 sequence reads: CASSRQGLDTGELFF. DNA of the CDR3: TGTGCCAGCAGCCGACAGGGGTTGGACACCGGGGAGCTGTTTTTT.

The gene calls are TRBV5-1 and TRBJ1-1, with a possible D match to TRBD1 (6 bases). V dropped 4 bases and J dropped 3 bases, with 16 bases sitting between them. Germline CDR1 is SGHRS and CDR2 is YFSETQ. The CDR3 is made up of 15 amino acids. The CDR3 DNA reads TGCGCCAGCAGCCTAACGGACTCAGGGGACACTGAAGCTTTCTTT. Translated: CASSLTDSGDTEAFF. The variable domain in full, with the rest retrieved from reference TRBV5-1 and TRBJ1-1, is KAGVTQTPRYLIKTRGQQVTLSCSPISGHRSVSWYQQTPGQGLQFLFEYFSETQRNKGNFPGRFSGRQFSNSRSEMNVSTLELGDSALYLCASSLTDSGDTEAFFGQGTRLTVV.